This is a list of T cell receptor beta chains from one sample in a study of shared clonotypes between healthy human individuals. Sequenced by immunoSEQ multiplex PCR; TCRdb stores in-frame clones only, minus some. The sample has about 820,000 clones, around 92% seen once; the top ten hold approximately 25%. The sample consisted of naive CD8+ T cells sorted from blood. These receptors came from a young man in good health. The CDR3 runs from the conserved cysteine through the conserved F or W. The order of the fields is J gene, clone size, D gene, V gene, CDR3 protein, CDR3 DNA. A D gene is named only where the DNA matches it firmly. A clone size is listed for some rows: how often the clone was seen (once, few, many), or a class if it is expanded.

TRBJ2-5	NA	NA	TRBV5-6	CASSLLQETQYF	TGTGCCAGCAGCCTACTCCAAGAGACCCAGTACTTC
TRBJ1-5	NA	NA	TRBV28	CASSNNQPQHF	TGTGCCAGCAGTAACAATCAGCCCCAGCATTTT
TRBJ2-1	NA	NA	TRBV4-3	CASSQEKGSNNEQFF	TGCGCCAGCAGCCAAGAGAAGGGAAGTAACAATGAGCAGTTCTTC
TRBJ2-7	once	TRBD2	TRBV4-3	CASSLQRERSYEQYF	TGCGCCAGCAGCCTCCAGCGGGAGCGATCCTACGAGCAGTACTTC
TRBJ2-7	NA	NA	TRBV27	CASRRGYEQYF	TGTGCCAGCAGAAGGGGCTACGAGCAGTACTTC
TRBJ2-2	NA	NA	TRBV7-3	CASSLMVGFGELFF	TGTGCCAGCAGCTTAATGGTGGGATTTGGGGAGCTGTTTTTT
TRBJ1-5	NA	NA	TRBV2	CASSVRSSKESKVKPQHF	TGTGCCAGCAGTGTAAGATCCTCAAAAGAATCCAAGGTTAAGCCCCAGCATTTT
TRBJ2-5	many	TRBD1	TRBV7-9	CASSYSRTGEETQYF	TGTGCCAGCAGCTATAGCCGGACAGGGGAGGAGACCCAGTACTTC
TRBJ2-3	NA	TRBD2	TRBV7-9	CASSSRLAATDTQYF	TGTGCCAGCAGCTCTAGACTAGCGGCCACAGATACGCAGTATTTT
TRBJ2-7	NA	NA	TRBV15	CATSSRTGAYEQYF	TGTGCCACCAGCAGCCGGACGGGGGCCTACGAGCAGTACTTC
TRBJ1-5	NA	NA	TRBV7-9	CASSFQGIQPQHF	TGTGCCAGCAGCTTTCAGGGAATCCAGCCCCAGCATTTT